This T cell receptor beta chain was sequenced in a study of a mutant IDH1 vaccine in newly diagnosed glioma. Study at large: Treated patients comprised about 62% males and about 40% females, mean age 40.4 years. It was radiotherapy, temozolomide, or both that patients received previously, with most receiving both. Points from the study as a whole: Pseudoprogression apparently tracked independently of changes in top peripheral T cell clonotypes.

Germline V CDR1 and CDR2: MNHNY, SVGAGI (reference sequence). This CDR3 has 14 residues. Trimming at V came to 5 bases and at J to 0 bases, leaving 3 bases not matched to a gene. TCRdb keeps only in-frame clones here, not all; method: immunoSEQ multiplex PCR. The table lists some 19,000 clones, approximately 85% of them singletons, with approximately 5% in the top ten. Time point noted: baseline, week 1 (first vaccination visit). Treatment described: pre-vaccination baseline after standard-of-care therapy. For this clone: Its specificity is not known.

The material sequenced was PBMCs, taken from a glioma patient treated with radiotherapy, temozolomide or both. This clonotype was sampled from a man aged 35 to 55 with glioma. The rearrangement joins TRBV6-6 to TRBJ2-7; 8 bases are a match to TRBD2. CDR3 sequence: CASSNSGTSYEQYV. CDR3 nucleotide sequence: TGTGCCAGCAGTAATAGCGGGACCTCCTACGAGCAGTACGTC.